A single sample gave rise to the 26 T cell receptor beta chains below, sequenced in a study of Ad26.COV2.S vaccination and SARS-CoV-2 variants (dated by TCRdb to the early 2020s). Receptor amplification or capture employed the immunoSEQ multiplex PCR assay. The immuneACCESS repertoire file appears here via TCRdb, limited to in-frame rearrangements. These files lack a portion of the clones; in checked studies, under half of the deficit traces to unresolved V genes, and the cause of the others is not known. This sample has about 420,000 clones in its table, and around nine tenths of those were observed once. The top ten clones comprise roughly 4% of the sample. Explained via the paper, the treatment or condition label denotes: some 20 received Ad26.COV2.S at low or high dose, single or two shots; 5 received placebo; per-sample allocation not given. For vaccine and placebo recipients, the sequenced repertoires came from samples collected on day 63 after the first injection.

Sequences were derived from peripheral blood, sampled in a trial of Ad26.COV2.S vaccine versus placebo. The receptors derive from a person between 18 and 65 years old who received the Ad26.COV2.S COVID-19 vaccine or a placebo.

Turning to this clone: The same CDR3 is also encoded by other DNA sequences in this sample. V and J are TRBV4-3 and TRBJ2-7; the D gene is possibly TRBD2 (6 bases). V lost 3 bases and J lost 0, with 12 bases in between. Germline CDR1 and CDR2: LGHNA and YSLEER. The CDR3 is 15 residues long. Written as DNA, the CDR3 is TGCGCCAGCAGCCAGGGGACTGCCAGCTCCTACGAGCAGTACTTC. Translated: CASSQGTASSYEQYF.

This clone was recorded once. The genes are TRBV5-4 and TRBJ2-3; D perhaps matches TRBD2 (7 bases). The CDR3 is 15 residues long. Per germline, CDR1 SGHNT and CDR2 YYREEE (reference sequence). Trimming pared 0 bases from V and 1 base from J, leaving 9 bases between. The CDR3 region has the DNA TGTGCCAGCAGCTTGGACGGGGGGCGCACAGATACGCAGTATTTT. The encoded protein is CASSLDGGRTDTQYF. Using reference TRBV5-4 and TRBJ2-3 for the parts outside the CDR3, the full variable domain is ETGVTQSPTHLIKTRGQQVTLRCSSQSGHNTVSWYQQALGQGPQFIFQYYREEENGRGNFPPRFSGLQFPNYSSELNVNALELDDSALYLCASSLDGGRTDTQYFGPGTRLTVL.

The chain employs TRBV19 and TRBJ1-5, with D tentatively TRBD1 (6 bases). The CDR3 is made up of 17 amino acids. Germline CDR1 LNHDA, CDR2 SQIVND (reference sequence). Trimming removed 3 bases from V and 1 base from J, with 16 bases in between. The DNA of the CDR3 is TGTGCCAGTAGTATTGGGGGCGTGGGCCGGAGCAATCAGCCCCAGCATTTT. It specifies CASSIGGVGRSNQPQHF.

This clone was detected a few times. The chain couples TRBV3-1 (or the pseudogene TRBV3-2) to TRBJ1-2; D ambiguous. The germline gives CDR1 LGHDT, CDR2 YNNKEL (reference sequence). The CDR3 is made up of 15 amino acids. V dropped 4 bases and J dropped 6 bases, with 18 bases sitting between them. The CDR3 sequence is CASSLGSAGQNGYTF. In DNA form, the CDR3 reads TGTGCCAGCAGCCTAGGATCGGCCGGGCAGAATGGCTACACCTTC.

The rearrangement links TRBV4-1 to TRBJ2-7; TRBD1 or TRBD2 may be the D gene (6 bases each). Germline loops: CDR1 MGHRA, CDR2 YSYEKL. V was shortened by 5 bases and J by 3 bases, with 17 bases between the two germline ends. The CDR3 has 15 residues. The CDR3 sequence is CASSTGTGGYYEQYF. The CDR3 bases are TGCGCCAGCAGCACCGGGACCGGGGGCTACTACGAGCAGTACTTC.

V usage is TRBV4-1 and J usage is TRBJ2-5; tentative D call: TRBD1 (6 bases). CDR1 is MGHRA, CDR2 YSYEKL, per germline. V lost 4 bases to trimming and J lost 3 bases, with 12 bases between them. The CDR3 runs to 14 residues. Here the CDR3 DNA reads TGCGCCAGCAGCCCCGTAGGGGGAAAAGAGACCCAGTACTTC. Its protein is CASSPVGGKETQYF.

This rearrangement joins TRBV19 to TRBJ1-5; possibly TRBD1 for D (6 bases). The CDR3 extends over 17 amino acids. Germline lookup yields CDR1 LNHDA and CDR2 SQIVND (reference sequence). V gave up 3 bases and J gave up 6 bases, with 21 bases separating them. Here the CDR3 DNA reads TGTGCCAGTAGTATCTTGGCAGGGGTAGGGGTAGGTCAGCCCCAGCATTTT. Protein sequence: CASSILAGVGVGQPQHF.

This clone was detected only a few times. This chain joins TRBV7-3 and TRBJ2-7; possibly TRBD1 for D (5 bases). Germline V lookup: CDR1 SGHTA, CDR2 FQGTGA. Trimming took 1 base from V and 3 from J, leaving 7 bases between them. The length of the CDR3 is 13 residues. CDR3: CASSLNQGYEQYF. CDR3 in DNA: TGTGCCAGCAGCTTAAATCAGGGCTACGAGCAGTACTTC.

The CDR3 region has the DNA TGTGCCAGCAGTCCGGACAGGCTCAACGGCGTCTATGGCTACACCTTC. It is translated as CASSPDRLNGVYGYTF. This chain connects TRBV27 to TRBJ1-2; the match to TRBD1 covers 7 bases. Germline values: CDR1 MNHEY, CDR2 SMNVEV (reference sequence). V was pared by 5 bases and J by 4 bases, with 13 bases of the junction left unmatched. The CDR3 consists of 16 residues.

The chain joins TRBV28 to TRBJ1-6; D remains ambiguous. V gave up 6 bases and J gave up 0 bases, with 15 bases separating them. Germline-derived CDR1 and CDR2 are MDHEN and SYDVKM. This CDR3 region has 17 residues. The chain's CDR3 is CASSPSTKSSYNSPLHF. CDR3 nucleotides: TGTGCCAGCAGCCCTTCCACGAAGAGCTCCTATAATTCACCCCTCCACTTT.

The V call is TRBV21-1, the J call TRBJ2-7; TRBD1 is taken as the D call from the table, unchecked against the DNA. TRBV21-1 represents a pseudogene. This CDR3 contains 14 residues. The CDR3 sequence: CASSKERQGAEQYF. CDR3 nucleotide sequence: TGTGCCAGCAGCAAAGAGAGACAGGGGGCCGAGCAGTACTTC.

In its sample, this clone was seen once. The rearrangement joins TRBV13 to TRBJ2-2, with D possibly matching TRBD2 (6 bases). CDR1 is PRHDT and CDR2 is FYEKMQ in the germline V gene (reference sequence). The CDR3 covers 16 residues. Trimming took off 3 bases at V and 4 bases at J, with 15 bases between the two ends. CDR3 DNA sequence: TGTGCCAGCAGCTTCGTAGCGGCGCGGGTCACCGGGGAGCTGTTTTTT. Residues: CASSFVAARVTGELFF.

V and J are TRBV19 and TRBJ2-1, with 14 bases aligning to TRBD2. CDR1 LNHDA and CDR2 SQIVND come from the germline V gene (reference sequence). The V gene end was trimmed by 6 bases and the J gene end by 1 base; junction bases not matched to a gene: 8. CDR3 length equals 18 residues. The CDR3 nucleotides read TGTGCCAGTAGGAGACTAGCGGGGGGGGTACGTTCCTACAATGAGCAGTTCTTC. Encoded protein: CASRRLAGGVRSYNEQFF.

The chain has TRBV28 and TRBJ2-1, with 11 bases lining up with TRBD1. V was pared by 2 bases and J by 7 bases, with 4 bases of the junction left unmatched. There are 15 residues in the CDR3. The V gene's germline CDR1 is MDHEN and CDR2 SYDVKM. As DNA, the CDR3 is TGTGCCAGCAGTTTAAGGGGACAGGGGGGGAATGAGCAGTTCTTC. This translates into CASSLRGQGGNEQFF. Supplemented by reference TRBV28 and TRBJ2-1, the full variable domain reads DVKVTQSSRYLVKRTGEKVFLECVQDMDHENMFWYRQDPGLGLRLIYFSYDVKMKEKGDIPEGYSVSREKKERFSLILESASTNQTSMYLCASSLRGQGGNEQFFGPGTRLTVL.

The chain recombines TRBV9 with TRBJ2-3, with 14 bases identical to TRBD2. The CDR3 loop spans 18 amino acids. The germline V gene has CDR1 SGDLS and CDR2 YYNGEE. V shed 8 bases, J shed 0 bases, and the junction held 11 bases outside the gene matches. CDR3: CARGTSGGPRASTDTQYF. In DNA form, the CDR3 reads TGTGCCAGAGGGACTAGCGGGGGCCCCCGTGCTAGCACAGATACGCAGTATTTT.

V and J are TRBV7-3 and TRBJ2-1; the match to TRBD1 covers 9 bases. The CDR3 runs 15 residues. The germline CDR1 and CDR2 sequences are SGHTA and FQGTGA. J was trimmed by 9 bases and V by 5 bases; bases with no gene match: 11. The CDR3: CASSTDPGQGSEQFF. CDR3 in DNA: TGTGCCAGCAGCACCGACCCGGGACAGGGTTCTGAGCAGTTCTTC.

The genes are TRBV5-1 and TRBJ2-7; the match to TRBD1 covers 7 bases. There are 15 residues in the CDR3. Losses at the gene ends were 4 bases for V and 4 bases for J; bases not matched to a gene: 11. Germline assignment: CDR1 SGHRS and CDR2 YFSETQ. The CDR3 loop reads CASSNPDRPVYEQYF. The DNA for the CDR3 is TGCGCCAGCAGCAACCCGGACAGGCCCGTTTACGAGCAGTACTTC.

The CDR3, as DNA: TGTGCCAGCAGCCCACTGGACAGGGGAACAACTAATGAAAAACTGTTTTTT. Protein sequence: CASSPLDRGTTNEKLFF. The V and J genes are TRBV7-9 and TRBJ1-4; 9 bases are a match to TRBD1. V lost 5 bases to trimming and J lost 0 bases; unmatched junction nucleotides: 7. Germline V gene sequence: CDR1 SEHNR, CDR2 FQNEAQ (reference sequence). The CDR3 has 17 residues.

This chain uses TRBV28 with TRBJ1-1, with D hard to call. The germline CDR1 and CDR2 sequences are MDHEN and SYDVKM. The CDR3 is 14 residues long. Trimming took 2 bases from V and 1 from J, leaving 8 bases between them. CDR3 amino acids: CASSLIQRNTEAFF. As DNA, the CDR3 is TGTGCCAGCAGTTTAATACAGAGGAACACTGAAGCTTTCTTT.

The rearrangement joins TRBV7-8 to TRBJ2-3; 8 nucleotides match TRBD1. The CDR3 is 15 residues long. V dropped 5 bases and J dropped 2; count of bases not matched to a gene: 6. The V gene's germline CDR1 is SGHVS and CDR2 FQNEAQ. This CDR3 is CASSPWTGNTDTQYF. CDR3 in DNA: TGTGCCAGCAGCCCATGGACAGGGAACACAGATACGCAGTATTTT.

This chain joins TRBV4-3 and TRBJ2-5; TRBD2 agrees at 12 bases. With V trimmed by 1 base and J by 0 bases, 3 bases remained unmatched. Germline V gene sequence: CDR1 LGHNA, CDR2 YSLEER. CDR3 length: 17 residues. The CDR3 protein is CASSQVLAGGYQETQYF. The CDR3 DNA reads TGCGCCAGCAGCCAAGTTCTAGCGGGGGGGTACCAAGAGACCCAGTACTTC.

This rearrangement joins TRBV5-4 to TRBJ2-3; unclear D gene. CDR1 SGHNT and CDR2 YYREEE come from the germline V gene (reference sequence). The CDR3 length is 13 residues. The V and J ends lost 1 base and 4 bases respectively, with 7 bases between them. CDR3 nucleotide sequence: TGTGCCAGCAGCTTGCCCCCCCCAGATACGCAGTATTTT. As protein: CASSLPPPDTQYF.

This sequence joins TRBV28 and TRBJ2-3; 11 positions match TRBD2. Germline V gene data show CDR1 as MDHEN and CDR2 as SYDVKM. The length of the CDR3 is 15 residues. The ends lost 4 bases at V and 7 bases at J; junction bases unmatched: 7. CDR3 sequence reads: CASSSVAGGRNTQYF. CDR3 coding DNA: TGTGCCAGCAGTTCCGTAGCGGGGGGGCGAAATACGCAGTATTTT.

This clone appeared once. The chain employs TRBV7-2 and TRBJ2-7; TRBD1 aligns across 9 bases. Germline V CDR1 and CDR2: SGHTA, FQGNSA. The trim removed 5 bases at V and 2 bases at J, leaving 4 bases unmatched. The length of the CDR3 is 14 residues. In DNA, the CDR3 is TGTGCCAGCAGCCAAACAGGGGGCCCCTACGAGCAGTACTTC. Translated: CASSQTGGPYEQYF.

CDR3 nucleotide sequence: TGTGCCAGTGGATCTGGCGGGGGGCCCGACACAGATACGCAGTATTTT. This translates into CASGSGGGPDTDTQYF. This chain uses TRBV19 with TRBJ2-3, with 8 positions matching TRBD2. Trimming cost V 8 bases and J 2 bases; bases outside gene matches: 12. This CDR3 region has 16 residues. CDR1 and CDR2 from the germline V gene are LNHDA and SQIVND (reference sequence).

This clone was observed a few times. The CDR3 loop is CASSVEVGLAGVQNEQFF. The CDR3 DNA is TGTGCCAGCAGCGTAGAGGTGGGACTAGCGGGGGTTCAAAATGAGCAGTTCTTC. This sequence joins TRBV9 and TRBJ2-1; 14 positions agree with TRBD2. Germline V gives CDR1 SGDLS, CDR2 YYNGEE. This CDR3 region has 18 residues. V was clipped by 0 bases and J by 7 bases; unmatched bases: 9.